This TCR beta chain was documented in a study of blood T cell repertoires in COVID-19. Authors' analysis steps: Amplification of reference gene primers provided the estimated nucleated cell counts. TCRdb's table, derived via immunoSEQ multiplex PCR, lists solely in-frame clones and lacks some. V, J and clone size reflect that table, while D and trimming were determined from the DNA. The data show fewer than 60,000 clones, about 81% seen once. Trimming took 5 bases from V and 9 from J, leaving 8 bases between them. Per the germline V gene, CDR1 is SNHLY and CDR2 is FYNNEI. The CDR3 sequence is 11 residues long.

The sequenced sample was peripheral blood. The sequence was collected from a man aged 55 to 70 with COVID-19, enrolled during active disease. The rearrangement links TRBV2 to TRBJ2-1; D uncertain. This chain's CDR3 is CASSTQIEQFF. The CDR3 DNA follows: TGTGCCAGCAGTACACAGATTGAGCAGTTCTTC. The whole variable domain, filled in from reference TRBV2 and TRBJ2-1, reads EPEVTQTPSHQVTQMGQEVILRCVPISNHLYFYWYRQILGQKVEFLVSFYNNEISEKSEIFDDQFSVERPDGSNFTLKIRSTKLEDSAMYFCASSTQIEQFFGPGTRLTVL.